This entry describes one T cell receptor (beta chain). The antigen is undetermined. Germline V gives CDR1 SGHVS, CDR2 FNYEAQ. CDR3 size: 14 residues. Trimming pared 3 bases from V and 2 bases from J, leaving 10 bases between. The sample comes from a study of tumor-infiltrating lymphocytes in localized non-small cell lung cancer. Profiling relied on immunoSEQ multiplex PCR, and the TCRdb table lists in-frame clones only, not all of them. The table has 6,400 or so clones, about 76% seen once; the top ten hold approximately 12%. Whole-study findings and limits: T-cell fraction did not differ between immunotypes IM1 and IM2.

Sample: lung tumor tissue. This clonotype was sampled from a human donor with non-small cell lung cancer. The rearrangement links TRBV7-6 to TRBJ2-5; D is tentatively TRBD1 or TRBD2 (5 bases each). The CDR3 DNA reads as TGTGCCAGCAGCTTCGGGACGGATCAAGAGACCCAGTACTTC. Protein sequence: CASSFGTDQETQYF.